The clone carrying this T cell receptor beta chain was seen a handful of times. The target antigen is unknown. The data derive from a study of CD8+ T cells in alopecia areata. Study results and limitations: Higher clonality was seen in lesional scalp than in normal scalp, especially in alopecia totalis/universalis. TCR sharing was clearer in mice than between patients, perhaps partly owing to patient HLA diversity. The study also sequences resident alphabeta T cells of normal skin in scalp samples.

Investigators isolated RNA and reverse transcribed it into cDNA to act as the sequencing template. Libraries were prepared by immunoSEQ multiplex PCR; TCRdb keeps only in-frame clonotypes and omits some of them. The data show a few hundred thousand clones, around three fifths seen once. The TCR was taken from a human donor in good health. Material for sequencing was CD8+ T cells sorted from blood.

CDR3 nucleotide sequence: TGCAGCGTCATGACAGGGCCCTCGAACACCGGGGAGCTGTTTTTT. Translated: CSVMTGPSNTGELFF. V is TRBV29-1 and J is TRBJ2-2; TRBD1 aligns across 7 bases. CDR1 is SQVTM and CDR2 is ANQGSEA in the germline V gene. V lost 6 bases and J lost 0; bases outside the gene matches: 7. The CDR3 loop spans 15 amino acids.